The clone carrying this TCR beta chain came up many times. TCRdb fed the 5' RACE reads into MiXCR, producing one record per CDR3 protein. The sample shows around 230,000 distinct CDR3 sequences, 5.5% to 7.5% of them seen only once. This sample is part of a study of identical twins. The V gene's germline CDR1 is LGHNA and CDR2 YSLEER. The CDR3 is 16 residues long. Trimming cost V 4 bases and J 3 bases; bases outside gene matches: 5. The sample was also linked to a second study, of T cells expressing NK-cell markers.

The receptor's source is a woman between 18 and 30 years old in good health. Input material: CD8+ T cells sorted from blood. V usage is TRBV4-3 and J usage is TRBJ2-2; TRBD2 matches at 10 bases. The CDR3 DNA reads TGCGCCAGCAGCCGAGGACTAGCGGTCTACACCGGGGAGCTGTTTTTT. This gives the protein CASSRGLAVYTGELFF.